A selection of T cell receptor beta chains follows, all from one sample in a study of cytomegalovirus exposure and HLA in healthy donors. The repertoire was sequenced with immunoSEQ multiplex PCR; TCRdb's copy has only in-frame clones and lacks some. The profile shows some 150,000 clones, less than 80% of them singletons. Source material: PBMCs. The receptors come from a female donor in good health and CMV-seronegative. Each CDR3 is given with its conserved first and last residue. Each record gives: D gene, clone size, V gene, J gene, CDR3 protein, CDR3 DNA. A D gene is named only where the DNA matches it firmly. Size values are once, few and many counts, or a class for expanded clones, and some rows have none.

D gene: -; clone size: once; V gene: TRBV6-4; J gene: TRBJ2-7; CDR3 protein: CASSEAAGYEQYF; CDR3 DNA: TGTGCCAGCAGTGAGGCGGCGGGCTACGAGCAGTACTTC
D gene: TRBD2; clone size: -; V gene: TRBV19; J gene: TRBJ2-3; CDR3 protein: CASSLPRGGRGTDTQYF; CDR3 DNA: TGTGCCAGTAGTCTGCCTCGGGGGGGCCGGGGCACAGATACGCAGTATTTT
D gene: -; clone size: few; V gene: TRBV28; J gene: TRBJ1-6; CDR3 protein: CASSEGVNSPLHF; CDR3 DNA: TGTGCCAGCAGTGAGGGGGTTAATTCACCCCTCCACTTT
D gene: -; clone size: -; V gene: TRBV6-5; J gene: TRBJ1-2; CDR3 protein: CASSPDRKYGYTF; CDR3 DNA: TGCGCCAGCAGCCCCGACAGGAAGTATGGCTACACCTTC
D gene: TRBD2; clone size: -; V gene: TRBV4-1; J gene: TRBJ2-7; CDR3 protein: CASSQVAGGGYEQYF; CDR3 DNA: TGCGCCAGCAGCCAAGTAGCGGGAGGGGGCTACGAGCAGTACTTC
D gene: -; clone size: -; V gene: TRBV5-1; J gene: TRBJ2-1; CDR3 protein: CASSLATGNEQFF; CDR3 DNA: TGCGCCAGCAGCTTGGCCACGGGGAATGAGCAGTTCTTC
D gene: TRBD2; clone size: -; V gene: TRBV5-1; J gene: TRBJ2-1; CDR3 protein: CASSLAGDTYNEQFF; CDR3 DNA: TGCGCCAGCAGCCTAGCGGGAGATACGTACAATGAGCAGTTCTTC
D gene: -; clone size: -; V gene: TRBV28; J gene: TRBJ1-2; CDR3 protein: CASREYGGYTF; CDR3 DNA: TGTGCCAGCAGGGAGTACGGGGGCTACACCTTC
D gene: TRBD1; clone size: -; V gene: TRBV6-5; J gene: TRBJ1-2; CDR3 protein: CASSARGLDGYTF; CDR3 DNA: TGTGCCAGCTCGGCCAGGGGGCTAGATGGCTACACCTTC
D gene: -; clone size: -; V gene: TRBV6-1; J gene: TRBJ1-2; CDR3 protein: CASSESDNRGYTF; CDR3 DNA: TGTGCCAGCAGTGAAAGTGACAACCGGGGCTACACCTTC
D gene: TRBD2; clone size: -; V gene: TRBV27; J gene: TRBJ2-6; CDR3 protein: CASSPGLAGGVGAGANVLTF; CDR3 DNA: TGTGCCAGCAGTCCGGGACTAGCGGGAGGGGTTGGCGCTGGGGCCAACGTCCTGACTTTC
D gene: TRBD1; clone size: -; V gene: TRBV5-1; J gene: TRBJ2-3; CDR3 protein: CASSGGQGTDTQYF; CDR3 DNA: TGCGCCAGCAGCGGGGGACAGGGTACAGATACGCAGTATTTT
D gene: TRBD2; clone size: -; V gene: TRBV4-1; J gene: TRBJ2-3; CDR3 protein: CASSQDARPGLAGLDTQYF; CDR3 DNA: TGCGCCAGCAGCCAAGATGCCAGACCGGGACTAGCGGGATTAGATACGCAGTATTTT
D gene: TRBD2; clone size: few; V gene: TRBV2; J gene: TRBJ2-1; CDR3 protein: CASSPPGTSAINEQFF; CDR3 DNA: TGTGCCAGCAGTCCGCCGGGGACTAGCGCGATCAATGAGCAGTTCTTC
D gene: TRBD2; clone size: once; V gene: TRBV6-5; J gene: TRBJ2-7; CDR3 protein: CASSPPGLAVSEQYF; CDR3 DNA: TGTGCCAGCAGCCCTCCGGGACTAGCGGTTAGCGAGCAGTACTTC
D gene: -; clone size: -; V gene: TRBV14; J gene: TRBJ2-5; CDR3 protein: CASSQGRGGTETQYF; CDR3 DNA: TGTGCCAGCAGCCAAGGCCGGGGAGGAACGGAGACCCAGTACTTC
D gene: -; clone size: -; V gene: TRBV25-1; J gene: TRBJ1-2; CDR3 protein: CASSGTETGGYTF; CDR3 DNA: TGTGCCAGCAGTGGTACAGAGACGGGGGGCTACACCTTC
D gene: TRBD1; clone size: -; V gene: TRBV25-1; J gene: TRBJ2-1; CDR3 protein: CASTRGGQGEQFF; CDR3 DNA: TGTGCCAGCACCAGGGGCGGACAGGGTGAGCAGTTCTTC
D gene: -; clone size: -; V gene: TRBV21-1; J gene: TRBJ2-7; CDR3 protein: CASSNRGPSGRGYEQYF; CDR3 DNA: TGTGCCAGCAGCAACAGGGGGCCTAGCGGGAGGGGATACGAGCAGTACTTC
D gene: -; clone size: -; V gene: TRBV6-5; J gene: TRBJ1-1; CDR3 protein: CASSYSGRGITEAFF; CDR3 DNA: TGTGCCAGCAGTTACTCGGGCCGGGGGATCACTGAAGCTTTCTTT
D gene: TRBD1; clone size: -; V gene: TRBV6-6; J gene: TRBJ2-1; CDR3 protein: CASRRGTGGFDEQFF; CDR3 DNA: TGTGCCAGCAGGCGGGGGACAGGGGGCTTCGATGAGCAGTTCTTC